Below, one TCR beta chain is given with its context. Its antigen is not identified. The source of the sample is a study of PD-1 blockade in classical Hodgkin lymphoma. As for the study in general: Intravenous nivolumab at 3 mg/kg was given to patients every 2 weeks. Broader study findings: Exclusion covered patients beginning nivolumab under 1 year post-ASCT. CD4+ but not CD8+ TCR diversity rose significantly by C4D1.

Time point denoted: cycle 4 day 1 (C4D1), after less than 7 weeks of nivolumab. With no exception, relapse followed autologous stem cell transplantation in all patients, and brentuximab vedotin exposure varied. Isolation of CD4+ T cells from thawed PBMCs was performed by magnetic negative selection. Only in-frame clones appear in the TCRdb table, and some are missing; sequencing was by immunoSEQ multiplex PCR. The data contain around 30,000 clones, approximately 90% of them singletons. Trimming cost V 3 bases and J 8 bases, with 13 bases left between them. The germline CDR1 and CDR2 sequences are KGHSH and LQKENI. The CDR3 has 14 amino acids.

The source of this sequence is a human donor with classical Hodgkin lymphoma. This sequence joins TRBV18 and TRBJ1-4; tentative D call: TRBD1 (5 bases). This material consisted of CD4+ T cells from blood, taken before the fourth cycle of nivolumab. CDR3 nucleotides: TGTGCCAGCTCACCCGGACGGGGCGGGGAAAAACTGTTTTTT. Translating it yields CASSPGRGGEKLFF.